Shown below are 13 T cell receptor beta chains from a single sample sequenced in a study of T cell responses to AZD1222 COVID-19 vaccine. Some clones are missing from TCRdb's copy, which holds only in-frame ones; the method was immunoSEQ multiplex PCR. The sample yields roughly 160,000 clones, under 95% seen once. The material was peripheral blood, obtained on day 0 of MenACWY control vaccination. The receptors derive from an adult in good health.

The rearrangement links TRBV7-9 to TRBJ2-1, with 10 nucleotides matching TRBD2. The CDR3 length is 17 residues. Looked up from germline, CDR1 is SEHNR and CDR2 is FQNEAQ (reference sequence). V dropped 5 bases and J dropped 4; count of bases not matched to a gene: 11. The CDR3 coding sequence is TGTGCCAGCAGCCCTATAGCGGGAGGAGGCTTTTACAATGAGCAGTTCTTC. This gives the protein CASSPIAGGGFYNEQFF.

The CDR3 here is CASIPQGASYEQYF. The DNA for the CDR3 is TGTGCCAGCATCCCCCAGGGGGCCTCCTACGAGCAGTACTTC. The genes are TRBV28 and TRBJ2-7; 8 bases line up with TRBD1. The CDR3 loop spans 14 amino acids. Germline values: CDR1 MDHEN, CDR2 SYDVKM. With V trimmed by 7 bases and J by 0 bases, 5 bases remained unmatched.

This clone is a singleton in its sample. The CDR3 DNA reads TGTGCCAGTAGTATAGATCCACTTGGATCCTACAATGAGCAGTTCTTC. Protein sequence: CASSIDPLGSYNEQFF. This chain joins TRBV19 and TRBJ2-1; D unresolved. The CDR3 is 16 residues long. V was shortened by 0 bases and J by 1 base, with 10 bases between the two germline ends. CDR1 and CDR2 (germline): LNHDA, SQIVND (reference sequence).

The chain uses TRBV13 and TRBJ2-5; no definite D call. The V gene lost 8 bases and the J gene lost 4 bases, with 8 bases spanning the gap. The V gene's germline CDR1 is PRHDT and CDR2 FYEKMQ (reference sequence). This CDR3 has 11 amino acids. CDR3 sequence: CASGYLETQYF. The DNA for the CDR3 is TGTGCCAGCGGCTACTTAGAGACCCAGTACTTC.

The chain links TRBV3-1 (or the pseudogene TRBV3-2) to TRBJ1-2; 7 bases are a match to TRBD1. The CDR3 length is 13 residues. Germline assignment: CDR1 LGHDT and CDR2 YNNKEL (reference sequence). With V trimmed by 4 bases and J by 6 bases, 5 bases remained unmatched. The CDR3 DNA follows: TGTGCCAGCAGCCTGACAGGGAGAAATGGCTACACCTTC. Protein product: CASSLTGRNGYTF.

The chain joins TRBV5-6 to TRBJ2-7, with 7 bases fitting TRBD1. CDR3 length equals 15 residues. After removal of 2 bases from V and 6 bases from J, the junction contained 11 bases not matched to a gene. The germline gives CDR1 SGHDT, CDR2 YYEEEE. For the CDR3, the DNA is TGTGCCAGCAGCTTAATTGCACAGGGGTCCCCCGAGCAGTACTTC. As protein: CASSLIAQGSPEQYF. The entire variable domain, with the rest obtained from reference TRBV5-6 and TRBJ2-7, is as follows: DAGVTQSPTHLIKTRGQQVTLRCSPKSGHDTVSWYQQALGQGPQFIFQYYEEEERQRGNFPDRFSGHQFPNYSSELNVNALLLGDSALYLCASSLIAQGSPEQYFGPGTRLTVT.

On this clone: A junction end diverges from the germline sequence, so it may reflect a read error. The chain joins TRBV4-1 to TRBJ1-2, with D maybe TRBD1 (6 bases). The CDR3 is made up of 14 amino acids. The germline V gene has CDR1 MGHRA and CDR2 YSYEKL. Here the CDR3 DNA reads TGCGCCAGCAGCCAAGATCTATACAGGGAAAACGTCCCCTTC. It codes for CASSQDLYRENVPF.

This chain uses TRBV27 with TRBJ1-5; D call uncertain. The CDR3 runs to 12 residues. CDR1 MNHEY and CDR2 SMNVEV come from the germline V gene (reference sequence). V lost 3 bases and J lost 7, with 7 bases in between. The CDR3 DNA reads TGTGCCAGCAGTTTTATGGGGCAGCCCCAGCATTTT. Protein product: CASSFMGQPQHF.

V and J are TRBV7-9 and TRBJ2-7; D ambiguous. CDR3 size: 14 residues. Trimming removed 4 bases from V and 0 bases from J, with 10 bases in between. From germline, CDR1 is SEHNR and CDR2 FQNEAQ (reference sequence). Written as DNA, the CDR3 is TGTGCCAGCAGCTCTGGCAGGAGCTCCTACGAGCAGTACTTC. Residues: CASSSGRSSYEQYF.

The V and J genes are TRBV5-8 and TRBJ1-3, with D uncertain. The CDR3 sequence is 17 residues long. CDR1 is SGHTS, CDR2 YDEGEE, per germline. Trimming took off 4 bases at V and 0 bases at J, with 17 bases between the two ends. The CDR3 protein is CASSPQFRVFSGNTIYF. Written as DNA, the CDR3 is TGTGCCAGCAGCCCCCAGTTCCGGGTCTTCTCTGGAAACACCATATATTTT.

The rearrangement uses TRBV15 and TRBJ2-7, with D possibly matching TRBD1 (5 bases). Germline V gene data show CDR1 as LNHNV and CDR2 as YYDKDF (reference sequence). This CDR3 region has 13 residues. Trimming stripped 4 bases from V and 4 bases from J, with 11 bases between. CDR3 residues: CATSTGSFYEQYF. The DNA of the CDR3 is TGTGCCACCAGCACAGGGTCTTTTTACGAGCAGTACTTC. Using reference TRBV15 and TRBJ2-7 for the parts outside the CDR3, the full variable domain is DAMVIQNPRYQVTQFGKPVTLSCSQTLNHNVMYWYQQKSSQAPKLLFHYYDKDFNNEADTPDNFQSRRPNTSFCFLDIRSPGLGDTAMYLCATSTGSFYEQYFGPGTRLTVT.

This chain connects TRBV27 to TRBJ2-2; a weak D match, TRBD2 (5 bases). Germline values: CDR1 MNHEY, CDR2 SMNVEV (reference sequence). The ends were cut back, 10 bases at V and 0 bases at J, with 12 bases in the middle. The CDR3 is made up of 14 amino acids. This CDR3 is CATADYPNTGELFF. The CDR3 DNA follows: TGTGCCACCGCCGACTACCCGAACACCGGGGAGCTGTTTTTT.

This chain uses TRBV6-5 with TRBJ1-2; possibly TRBD1 for D (5 bases). Deletions cut 6 bases from V and 4 bases from J, with 18 bases between. The CDR3 covers 15 residues. Germline CDR1 is MNHEY and CDR2 is SVGAGI. The CDR3 bases are TGTGCCAGCAGCCACGTCCGGGACGCAGGCTATGGCTACACCTTC. Its protein is CASSHVRDAGYGYTF.